The 28 T cell receptor beta chains below were found in one sample sequenced in a study of CD8 T cells in ankylosing spondylitis. The study's findings and limits: Blood from ankylosing spondylitis patients appeared to carry a characteristic roughly 8-variant TCR beta motif.

In TCRdb, the 5' RACE reads were re-called with MiXCR into one record per CDR3 protein. The data contain 700,000 or so distinct CDR3 sequences, 19% of them seen just once; the ten biggest clones take up about 19%. These receptors' antigens are unknown. Sequences were obtained from blood, either unsorted or a sorted T cell fraction (not recorded which). Receptors were obtained from a male donor with ankylosing spondylitis.

This clonotype was detected a few times. This sequence joins TRBV6-5 and TRBJ2-1; D is undetermined. The CDR3 loop spans 15 amino acids. CDR1 is MNHEY, CDR2 SVGAGI, per germline. V was pared by 2 bases and J by 0 bases, with 8 bases between. DNA for the CDR3: TGTGCCAGCAGTTACGGATTAGCCTCCTACAATGAGCAGTTCTTC. Translation: CASSYGLASYNEQFF.

This clonotype was observed a handful of times. The gene calls are TRBV6-2 or TRBV6-3 and TRBJ2-1; 8 bases agree with TRBD2. The V gene end was trimmed by 1 base and the J gene end by 10 bases; junction bases not matched to a gene: 27. CDR1 MNHEY and CDR2 SVGEGT come from the germline V gene. The CDR3 runs to 21 residues. This CDR3 is CASSYWPVGDMSGSYRGEQFF. The CDR3 DNA follows: TGTGCCAGCAGTTACTGGCCAGTTGGCGACATGAGCGGGAGTTACCGGGGGGAGCAGTTCTTC.

The genes are TRBV5-1 and TRBJ2-1; D might be TRBD2 (6 bases). Germline V gene lookup returns CDR1 SGHRS and CDR2 YFSETQ. The V and J ends lost 4 bases and 7 bases respectively, with 21 bases between them. The length of the CDR3 is 16 residues. The CDR3 coding sequence is TGCGCCAGCAGCAGGTCAGCCGGGCCCCGGGGGAATGAGCAGTTCTTC. It is translated as CASSRSAGPRGNEQFF.

The gene calls are TRBV7-9 and TRBJ2-2, with TRBD2 matching over 9 bases. The germline CDR1 and CDR2 sequences are SEHNR and FQNEAQ (reference sequence). CDR3 length equals 16 residues. V was pared by 5 bases and J by 5 bases, with 9 bases of the junction left unmatched. The CDR3 reads CASSPLLAGGTGELFF. CDR3 sequence (DNA): TGTGCCAGCAGCCCGCTCTTGGCGGGGGGGACCGGGGAGCTGTTTTTT.

The gene calls are TRBV5-1 and TRBJ2-5; unclear D gene. The ends were cut back, 0 bases at V and 1 base at J, with 7 bases in the middle. The CDR3 spans 14 residues. CDR1 is SGHRS, CDR2 YFSETQ, per germline. CDR3 nucleotide sequence: TGCGCCAGCAGCTTGGAAGTTAGCCAAGAGACCCAGTACTTC. Its translation is CASSLEVSQETQYF. Full variable domain (remainder filled in from reference TRBV5-1 and TRBJ2-5): KAGVTQTPRYLIKTRGQQVTLSCSPISGHRSVSWYQQTPGQGLQFLFEYFSETQRNKGNFPGRFSGRQFSNSRSEMNVSTLELGDSALYLCASSLEVSQETQYFGPGTRLLVL.

This clonotype was counted only a few times. CDR3 nucleotides: TGTGCCAGCAGCGGCTTGGCTAACTATGGCTACACCTTC. Translated: CASSGLANYGYTF. V usage is TRBV9 and J usage is TRBJ1-2; D is ambiguous. The CDR3 is made up of 13 amino acids. Germline assignment: CDR1 SGDLS and CDR2 YYNGEE. V was trimmed by 3 bases and J by 0 bases, leaving 6 bases between them. Full variable domain (remainder filled in from reference TRBV9 and TRBJ1-2): DSGVTQTPKHLITATGQRVTLRCSPRSGDLSVYWYQQSLDQGLQFLIQYYNGEERAKGNILERFSAQQFPDLHSELNLSSLELGDSALYFCASSGLANYGYTFGSGTRLTVV.

The chain combines TRBV10-3 with TRBJ1-2; 10 bases map to TRBD1. The CDR3 runs to 13 residues. The junction had 6 bases not matched to a gene; V was cut back by 6 bases and J by 8 bases. Germline lookup yields CDR1 ENHRY and CDR2 SYGVKD. The CDR3 spells CAISRGQGFGYTF. DNA of the CDR3: TGTGCCATCAGCAGGGGACAGGGGTTCGGCTACACCTTC.

This clonotype was counted a few times. The chain recombines TRBV7-2 with TRBJ1-6, with D possibly being TRBD1 (5 bases). This CDR3 spans 16 amino acids. Per the germline V gene, CDR1 is SGHTA and CDR2 is FQGNSA. Deletions cut 5 bases from V and 3 bases from J, with 14 bases between. The CDR3 here is CASSDPGRNYNSPLHF. The CDR3 DNA sequence: TGTGCCAGCAGCGACCCGGGACGGAACTATAATTCACCCCTCCACTTT.

This clonotype has a handful of counts. The chain links TRBV5-6 to TRBJ2-1, with D tentatively TRBD1 (5 bases). CDR1 and CDR2 (germline): SGHDT, YYEEEE. Trimming took off 2 bases at V and 6 bases at J, with 21 bases between the two ends. The CDR3 has 17 residues. The CDR3 reads CASSLILSLTAPNEQFF. CDR3 DNA sequence: TGTGCCAGCAGCTTAATCCTATCACTGACAGCTCCCAATGAGCAGTTCTTC.

The J gene is TRBJ2-6, the V gene TRBV15; 8 bases are a match to TRBD1. Trimming removed 5 bases from V and 2 bases from J; junction bases left unmatched: 5. The CDR3 spans 16 residues. CDR1 and CDR2 (germline): LNHNV, YYDKDF (reference sequence). The CDR3 DNA reads as TGTGCCACCAGCGCAGACAGGGGCGCTGGGGCCAACGTCCTGACTTTC. Residues: CATSADRGAGANVLTF.

This clonotype appeared a few times. This chain links TRBV6-1 with TRBJ2-6, with D unresolved. V was trimmed by 10 bases and J by 4 bases, leaving 17 bases between them. CDR3 length equals 15 residues. The V gene's germline CDR1 is MNHNS and CDR2 SASEGT. This CDR3 reads CATTPTRSGANVLTF. Written as DNA, the CDR3 is TGTGCCACTACCCCGACGAGGTCCGGGGCCAACGTCCTGACTTTC.

The sample holds a few counts of this clonotype. The chain is built from TRBV4-1 and TRBJ1-4, with D unresolved. The CDR3 contains 16 residues. Looked up from germline, CDR1 is MGHRA and CDR2 is YSYEKL. Trimming took off 1 base at V and 5 bases at J, with 14 bases between the two ends. In DNA form, the CDR3 reads TGCGCCAGCAGCCAAGCCGGTGGCCTTGGAAATGAAAAACTGTTTTTT. Protein: CASSQAGGLGNEKLFF.

Only a few counts were recorded for this clonotype. The chain recombines TRBV7-8 with TRBJ1-6, with TRBD1 as a possible D gene (5 bases). The CDR3 is 16 residues long. In germline, CDR1 is SGHVS, CDR2 FQNEAQ. Trimming took 1 base from V and 9 from J, leaving 16 bases between them. CDR3 in DNA: TGTGCCAGCAGCTTAGTGGCCGGGACCTTGGGTTCACCCCTCCACTTT. This translates into CASSLVAGTLGSPLHF. Drawing the rest from reference TRBV7-8 and TRBJ1-6, the complete variable domain is GAGVSQSPRYKVAKRGQDVALRCDPISGHVSLFWYQQALGQGPEFLTYFQNEAQLDKSGLPSDRFFAERPEGSVSTLKIQRTQQEDSAVYLCASSLVAGTLGSPLHFGNGTRLTVT.

To note about this clonotype: A much larger clone sits a single nucleotide away, making a read error possible. J is TRBJ2-2 and V is TRBV11-2; D is unresolved. Germline lookup yields CDR1 SGHAT and CDR2 FQNNGV. V shed 6 bases and J shed 4 bases, with 9 bases lying between them. The CDR3 length is 13 residues. CDR3 loop: CASSFQFTGELFF. The CDR3 DNA reads TGTGCCAGCAGTTTTCAGTTCACCGGGGAGCTGTTTTTT.

Only a few counts were recorded for this clonotype. The J gene is TRBJ2-7, the V gene TRBV4-1; D is tentatively TRBD1 or TRBD2 (7 bases each). The ends were cut back, 2 bases at V and 4 bases at J, with 12 bases in the middle. This CDR3 contains 14 residues. In germline, CDR1 is MGHRA, CDR2 YSYEKL. CDR3 sequence (DNA): TGCGCCAGCAGCCAACAGGGGGAGGGTTACGAGCAGTACTTC. Translation: CASSQQGEGYEQYF.

This clonotype was observed at least ten times. The chain carries TRBV20-1 and TRBJ2-2, with D tentatively TRBD2 (6 bases). Per germline, CDR1 DFQATT and CDR2 SNEGSKA (reference sequence). Deletions cut 1 base from V and 0 bases from J, with 18 bases between. The CDR3 contains 18 residues. CDR3 amino acids: CSARATPGSGTNTGELFF. The CDR3, as DNA: TGCAGTGCTAGAGCTACCCCGGGTAGCGGAACGAACACCGGGGAGCTGTTTTTT.

This clonotype turned up a few times. V is TRBV5-1 and J is TRBJ2-7; the match to TRBD1 covers 9 bases. The V segment lost 0 bases and the J segment 3 bases; nucleotides outside the gene matches: 10. Germline-derived CDR1 and CDR2 are SGHRS and YFSETQ. The CDR3 extends over 17 amino acids. The CDR3, as DNA: TGCGCCAGCAGCTTGGAATGGGGGGACAGGGCCTACTACGAGCAGTACTTC. This translates into CASSLEWGDRAYYEQYF.

This chain connects TRBV3-1 to TRBJ1-1; D possibly corresponds to TRBD1 (5 bases). The germline V and J ends were trimmed by 10 bases and 2 bases, with 8 bases remaining between them. The V gene's germline CDR1 is LGHDT and CDR2 YNNKEL (reference sequence). CDR3 length: 11 residues. The chain's CDR3 is CATQGNTEAFF. CDR3 coding DNA: TGTGCCACCCAGGGTAACACTGAAGCTTTCTTT.

This clonotype was counted only a few times. The chain carries TRBV20-1 and TRBJ1-2; 7 bases map to TRBD1. The germline CDR1 and CDR2 sequences are DFQATT and SNEGSKA (reference sequence). The CDR3 is 16 residues long. V trimming: 2 bases; J trimming: 3 bases; junction bases outside the gene matches: 12. The CDR3 sequence: CSARKRQGGWDYGYTF. Here the CDR3 DNA reads TGCAGTGCTAGAAAACGACAGGGTGGGTGGGACTATGGCTACACCTTC.

This clonotype has only a few counts. CDR3: CASSRTGGGKTDTQYF. The DNA of the CDR3 is TGTGCCAGCAGTCGGACAGGGGGCGGTAAGACAGATACGCAGTATTTT. V is TRBV25-1 and J is TRBJ2-3; 11 bases are a match to TRBD1. J gave up 3 bases and V 5 bases, and 7 bases lay outside the gene matches. The CDR3 extends over 16 amino acids. Germline loops: CDR1 MGHDK, CDR2 SYGVNS.

This chain links TRBV29-1 with TRBJ2-7; 12 nucleotides agree with TRBD1. V shed 6 bases and J 5 bases; nucleotides not matched to a gene: 8. Germline assignment: CDR1 SQVTM and CDR2 ANQGSEA. The CDR3 totals 14 residues. The CDR3 loop reads CSVGPGQGAHEQYF. CDR3 sequence (DNA): TGCAGCGTAGGCCCGGGACAGGGGGCCCACGAGCAGTACTTC.

This clonotype was counted only a few times. The chain combines TRBV12-3 or TRBV12-4 with TRBJ1-2, with no clear D. The CDR3 extends over 16 amino acids. The ends were cut back, 5 bases at V and 1 base at J, with 17 bases in the middle. DNA of the CDR3: TGTGCCAGCAGTATGCAGCGGTGGCAGGATAACTATGGCTACACCTTC. It yields the protein CASSMQRWQDNYGYTF.

Ten or more counts support this clonotype. The chain employs TRBV7-2 and TRBJ1-5; D unresolved. In germline, CDR1 is SGHTA, CDR2 FQGNSA. The CDR3 runs 13 residues. V was clipped by 3 bases and J by 5 bases, with 8 bases between them. The CDR3 region has the DNA TGTGCCAGCAGCTTGAGCCGGGATCAGCCCCAGCATTTT. It codes for CASSLSRDQPQHF.

The chain employs TRBV27 and TRBJ1-1; D not certain. V was pared by 2 bases and J by 1 base, with 11 bases between. Germline CDR1 and CDR2: MNHEY and SMNVEV (reference sequence). The length of the CDR3 is 15 residues. The CDR3 loop reads CASSLNFGENTEAFF. The CDR3, as DNA: TGTGCCAGCAGTTTAAACTTTGGGGAGAACACTGAAGCTTTCTTT.

This clonotype was seen a few times. V is TRBV7-8 and J is TRBJ1-2; D is perhaps TRBD1 (5 bases). Germline CDR1 reads SGHVS; CDR2 reads FQNEAQ. The ends were cut back, 6 bases at V and 3 bases at J, with 11 bases in the middle. The CDR3 consists of 13 residues. Here the CDR3 reads CASSLKGHYGYTF. The DNA of the CDR3 is TGTGCCAGCAGTTTAAAGGGACACTATGGCTACACCTTC.

The V gene is TRBV20-1, the J gene TRBJ1-6; D unclear. CDR1 is DFQATT and CDR2 is SNEGSKA in the germline V gene (reference sequence). The CDR3 contains 14 residues. The V gene lost 3 bases and the J gene lost 0 bases, with 6 bases spanning the gap. The CDR3 loop reads CSARVSSYNSPLHF. The CDR3 region has the DNA TGCAGTGCTAGGGTTAGCTCCTATAATTCACCCCTCCACTTT.

This clonotype was seen repeatedly, ten times or more. This chain links TRBV12-3 or TRBV12-4 with TRBJ2-7; TRBD1 agrees at 7 bases. This CDR3 comprises 14 residues. Unmatched junction bases numbered 5, after V lost 3 bases and J lost 3 bases. Written as DNA, the CDR3 is TGTGCCAGCAGTTTTGGGACAGTCCACTACGAGCAGTACTTC. Amino acids: CASSFGTVHYEQYF.

This clonotype was seen a few times. The gene calls are TRBV20-1 and TRBJ2-2, with TRBD2 as a possible D gene (6 bases). The CDR3 has 17 residues. The ends were cut back, 0 bases at V and 1 base at J, with 15 bases in the middle. Looked up from germline, CDR1 is DFQATT and CDR2 is SNEGSKA (reference sequence). Here the CDR3 reads CSARDFLASVNTGELFF. Written as DNA, the CDR3 is TGCAGTGCTAGAGATTTTTTAGCTAGCGTGAACACCGGGGAGCTGTTTTTT.